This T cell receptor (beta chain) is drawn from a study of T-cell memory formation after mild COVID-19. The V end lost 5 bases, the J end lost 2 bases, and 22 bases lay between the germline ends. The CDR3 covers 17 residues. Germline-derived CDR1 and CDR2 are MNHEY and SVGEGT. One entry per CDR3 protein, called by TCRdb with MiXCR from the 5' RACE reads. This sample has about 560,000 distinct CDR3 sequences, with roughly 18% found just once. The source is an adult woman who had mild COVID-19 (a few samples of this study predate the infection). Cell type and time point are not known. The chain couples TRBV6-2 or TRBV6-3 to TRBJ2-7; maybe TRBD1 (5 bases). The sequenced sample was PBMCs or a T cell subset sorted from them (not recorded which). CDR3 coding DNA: TGTGCCAGCAGTCCGCAAATCTTTGCAGGGCCGACCTACGAGCAGTACTTC. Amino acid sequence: CASSPQIFAGPTYEQYF.